This T cell receptor beta chain comes out of a study of cytomegalovirus exposure and HLA in healthy donors. About the study: Clustering assigned around 77% of the approximately 430 genotyped donors to the Caucasian-associated ancestry cluster.

PCR amplification relied on 60 Vbeta primers (plus 13 Jbeta primers). Sequencing used immunoSEQ multiplex PCR; TCRdb keeps in-frame clones, though not all of them. The sample features about 200,000 clones, with over 0.75% in its top ten. The CDR3 runs 16 residues. Germline V gives CDR1 LNHDA, CDR2 SQIVND (reference sequence). Study conclusions and caveats: Investigators reported 150 to 200 TCR beta chains as tied to cytomegalovirus. A further, later analysis showed that HLA-associated TCR beta chains (compared with equally common others) were more clonally expanded.

On this clone: The antigen remains unidentified.

The TCR sequence derives from a woman under 40 in good health and CMV-seropositive. Source material: PBMCs. This chain joins TRBV19 and TRBJ2-5; 7 bases fit TRBD1. The DNA end favors TRBJ2-7, so the J call may be wrong. The CDR3 nucleotides read TGTGCCAGTAGTCCTTGGACAGGCTCAGGTGGGAACGAGCAGTACTTC. Translating it yields CASSPWTGSGGNEQYF.